The next 27 T cell receptor beta chains were all read from a single sample in a study of T cells expressing NK-cell markers. TCRdb re-called the 5' RACE reads and catalogs CDR3 proteins one per entry, DNA excluded. This listing includes about 170,000 distinct CDR3 sequences. The specimen sequenced was blood T cells: a sorted CD56 or NKG2C T cell subset, CD4+ or CD8+ T cells, or bulk PBMC T cells (not recorded which). The receptors stem from a man aged 18 to 69 in good health.

V and J are TRBV2 and TRBJ1-2; the TCRdb call, TRBD1, lacks DNA for checking. Per the germline V gene, CDR1 is SNHLY and CDR2 is FYNNEI. The CDR3 runs 14 residues. This CDR3 reads CASREDGTDYGYTF.

The V call is TRBV3-1, the J call TRBJ2-5; TCRdb outputs TRBD2, but without DNA this stays unchecked. This CDR3 contains 15 residues. Germline V gene sequence: CDR1 LGHDT, CDR2 YNNKEL (reference sequence). The CDR3 here is CASSHVGRSQETQYF.

This sequence joins TRBV5-6 and TRBJ2-7; TCRdb picks TRBD1, but there is no DNA to check that call. CDR1 and CDR2 from the germline V gene are SGHDT and YYEEEE. CDR3 length equals 17 residues. CDR3 protein: CASSLPSDRGIGNEQYF. Full variable domain (rest looked up from reference TRBV5-6 and TRBJ2-7): DAGVTQSPTHLIKTRGQQVTLRCSPKSGHDTVSWYQQALGQGPQFIFQYYEEEERQRGNFPDRFSGHQFPNYSSELNVNALLLGDSALYLCASSLPSDRGIGNEQYFGPGTRLTVT.

The chain recombines TRBV7-9 with TRBJ2-1; with no DNA, the TCRdb D assignment of TRBD1 cannot be verified. This CDR3 region has 14 residues. The germline CDR1 and CDR2 sequences are SEHNR and FQNEAQ (reference sequence). The CDR3 sequence is CASINRGRGNEQFF.

The chain has TRBV20-1 and TRBJ1-3; TCRdb lists TRBD1, though no DNA is available to test this call. The CDR3 runs to 16 residues. Germline-derived CDR1 and CDR2 are DFQATT and SNEGSKA (reference sequence). The CDR3 sequence is CSARRTGEVTGNTIYF.

The chain employs TRBV9 and TRBJ2-1; with no DNA, the TCRdb D assignment of TRBD1 cannot be verified. Germline V gene lookup returns CDR1 SGDLS and CDR2 YYNGEE. The CDR3 totals 15 residues. CDR3 sequence reads: CASSPGTGESNEQFF.

The chain couples TRBV4-2 to TRBJ2-3. CDR1 is LGHNA and CDR2 is YNFKEQ in the germline V gene. There are 12 residues in the CDR3. The CDR3 region is CASSQRRDTQYF.

V and J are TRBV11-2 and TRBJ2-5; TCRdb calls TRBD2, which cannot be checked without DNA. This CDR3 has 16 amino acids. Germline CDR1 SGHAT, CDR2 FQNNGV. CDR3: CASSLAPSGGEETQYF. The whole variable domain, filled in from reference TRBV11-2 and TRBJ2-5, reads EAGVAQSPRYKIIEKRQSVAFWCNPISGHATLYWYQQILGQGPKLLIQFQNNGVVDDSQLPKDRFSAERLKGVDSTLKIQPAKLEDSAVYLCASSLAPSGGEETQYFGPGTRLLVL.

The chain couples TRBV9 to TRBJ2-5. The CDR3 sequence is 13 residues long. Germline V CDR1 and CDR2: SGDLS, YYNGEE. The CDR3 region is CASSVAVGETQYF.

This rearrangement joins TRBV11-2 to TRBJ2-1; TCRdb's D gene call, TRBD2, goes unchecked for lack of DNA. There are 18 residues in the CDR3. Germline loops: CDR1 SGHAT, CDR2 FQNNGV. The CDR3 protein is CASSLDIPGPSSYNEQFF. Full variable domain (outside the CDR3, taken from reference TRBV11-2 and TRBJ2-1): EAGVAQSPRYKIIEKRQSVAFWCNPISGHATLYWYQQILGQGPKLLIQFQNNGVVDDSQLPKDRFSAERLKGVDSTLKIQPAKLEDSAVYLCASSLDIPGPSSYNEQFFGPGTRLTVL.

The CDR3 here is CAWSGGMNTEAFF. V usage is TRBV30 and J usage is TRBJ1-1. The length of the CDR3 is 13 residues. The germline CDR1 and CDR2 sequences are GTSNPN and SVGIG (reference sequence).

J is TRBJ2-3 and V is TRBV9. The CDR3 sequence is 15 residues long. Germline assignment: CDR1 SGDLS and CDR2 YYNGEE. This CDR3 reads CASSVAAASTDTQYF.

This chain connects TRBV24-1 to TRBJ2-5; the D call of TRBD1 rests on TCRdb alone, since no DNA is present to check it. CDR3 length equals 14 residues. Germline-derived CDR1 and CDR2 are KGHDR and SFDVKD. The CDR3 sequence is CATSESGWRQTQYF.

The chain couples TRBV6-1 to TRBJ1-2; TCRdb designates TRBD1, a call that cannot be tested without DNA. The CDR3 contains 16 residues. Per the germline V gene, CDR1 is MNHNS and CDR2 is SASEGT. CDR3 in amino acids: CASTRSGWDSSYGYTF.

The gene calls are TRBV6-4 and TRBJ2-2. This CDR3 region has 15 residues. From germline, CDR1 is MRHNA and CDR2 SNTAGT. This CDR3 reads CASSDFADSTGELFF.

The chain couples TRBV12-3 or TRBV12-4 to TRBJ1-2. The CDR3 length is 13 residues. This CDR3 is CASSFGWPSGYTF.

The rearrangement uses TRBV3-1 and TRBJ2-1; there is no DNA to check the TCRdb D call of TRBD2. Germline loops: CDR1 LGHDT, CDR2 YNNKEL (reference sequence). CDR3 size: 17 residues. This CDR3 reads CASSQESGQGAYNEQFF.

The chain couples TRBV2 to TRBJ2-2; without DNA, the TCRdb call of TRBD1 cannot be checked. Per the germline V gene, CDR1 is SNHLY and CDR2 is FYNNEI. CDR3 length: 15 amino acids. CDR3 region: CASSDGQGGTGELFF.

This chain links TRBV2 with TRBJ2-1; the TCRdb call, TRBD1, lacks DNA for checking. Germline CDR1 is SNHLY and CDR2 is FYNNEI. CDR3 length: 15 residues. The CDR3 reads CASRDGQFFYNEQFF.

V and J are TRBV5-6 and TRBJ2-2. CDR1 SGHDT and CDR2 YYEEEE come from the germline V gene. The CDR3 is made up of 14 amino acids. This CDR3 reads CASSLGSNTGELFF.

The chain employs TRBV7-8 and TRBJ2-6; TCRdb lists TRBD1, though no DNA is available to test this call. This CDR3 is built from 19 residues. Germline V lookup: CDR1 SGHVS, CDR2 FQNEAQ. The CDR3 here is CASSPWTGVISSGANVLTF.

V and J are TRBV19 and TRBJ2-7; TCRdb's D call of TRBD1 is untestable without DNA. CDR1 is LNHDA and CDR2 is SQIVND in the germline V gene (reference sequence). This CDR3 is built from 13 residues. The CDR3 reads CASSLQGSYEQYF.

This chain uses TRBV12-3 or TRBV12-4 with TRBJ2-1; TCRdb outputs TRBD2, but without DNA this stays unchecked. This CDR3 comprises 14 residues. The CDR3 is CASTGLAGGGEQFF.

The chain carries TRBV9 and TRBJ2-7; TCRdb's assignment of TRBD1 cannot be checked, as there is no DNA. The CDR3 has 14 amino acids. Germline V gene data show CDR1 as SGDLS and CDR2 as YYNGEE. CDR3 protein: CASSVGTGQSEQYF.

The chain joins TRBV12-3 or TRBV12-4 to TRBJ2-7; as DNA is missing, the TRBD1 call by TCRdb cannot be tested. This CDR3 has 14 amino acids. CDR3 protein: CASSFGDNSYEQYF.

V usage is TRBV5-8 and J usage is TRBJ2-3. The CDR3 contains 15 residues. CDR1 and CDR2 (germline): SGHTS, YDEGEE. The CDR3 sequence is CASSWRGSLTDTQYF.

The V gene is TRBV12-3 or TRBV12-4, the J gene TRBJ2-3; the D call from TCRdb, TRBD1, cannot be confirmed without DNA. CDR3 size: 14 residues. The CDR3 sequence is CASRLAGATDTQYF.